The rows below give T cell receptor beta chains drawn from one sample of a study of T cells in Graves' hyperthyroidism and ophthalmopathy. TCRdb redid the calling of the multiplex PCR reads with MiXCR, one entry per CDR3 protein. The sample holds a few hundred thousand distinct CDR3 sequences; more than 45% are singletons and the top ten take about 20%. The sample consisted of peripheral blood or thyroid tissue (not recorded which). These receptors were obtained from an adult woman with Graves' disease, either hyperthyroidism or ophthalmopathy (not recorded which). Both conserved end residues are part of each CDR3. A D gene is named only where the DNA matches it firmly. Size tells how often a clone was seen (once, few, many) or the class of an expanded clone, and some rows leave it out.

TRBV20-1	TRBD2	TRBJ2-2	many	CSAGTSGRAWELFF	TGCAGTGCTGGGACTAGCGGGAGGGCCTGGGAGCTGTTTTTT
TRBV7-3	.	TRBJ2-7	many	CASSSQGNLGEQYF	TGTGCCAGCAGCTCGCAGGGGAATCTGGGGGAGCAGTACTTC
TRBV25-1	.	TRBJ1-2	once	CASRTGGKIHGYTF	TGTGCCAGCAGGACCGGGGGCAAAATCCATGGCTACACCTTC
TRBV29-1	TRBD1	TRBJ2-2	many	CSITGTANTGELFF	TGCAGCATAACCGGGACAGCGAACACCGGGGAGCTGTTTTTT
TRBV2	.	TRBJ1-2	.	CASSEGEVPGYTF	TGTGCCAGCAGTGAAGGAGAGGTACCTGGCTACACCTTC
TRBV11-2	TRBD1	TRBJ2-7	many	CASRDRVREQYF	TGTGCCTCTCGGGACAGGGTGAGGGAGCAGTACTTC
TRBV20-1	.	TRBJ1-4	many	CSARQGIGKLFF	TGCAGTGCTAGACAGGGTATCGGAAAACTGTTTTTT
TRBV2	.	TRBJ1-2	.	CASSGGSHAYGYTF	TGTGCCAGCAGTGGGGGATCTCACGCGTATGGCTACACCTTC
TRBV10-3	TRBD1	TRBJ2-6	few	CASSPGGTGSGANVLTF	TGTGCCAGCAGCCCGGGCGGGACAGGGTCTGGGGCCAACGTCCTGACTTTC
TRBV2	.	TRBJ1-2	few	CASTHGVGYTF	TGTGCCAGCACCCACGGGGTTGGCTACACCTTC
TRBV11-3	.	TRBJ2-1	.	CASSSDREQFF	TGTGCCAGCAGCTCCGACAGGGAGCAGTTCTTC
TRBV7-3	TRBD1	TRBJ2-3	.	CASSLGTGGSTDTQYF	TGTGCCAGCAGCTTGGGGACAGGGGGCAGCACAGATACGCAGTATTTT
TRBV10-3	.	TRBJ2-6	few	CAIRSPGGANVLTF	TGTGCCATCAGATCCCCGGGGGGGGCCAACGTCCTGACTTTC
TRBV19	.	TRBJ1-2	.	CASSRAEAGYTF	TGTGCCAGTAGTAGGGCAGAGGCTGGCTACACCTTC
TRBV7-6	TRBD1	TRBJ2-5	many	CASSPAGTGGAKGQETQYF	TGTGCCAGCAGCCCGGCCGGGACAGGGGGCGCAAAGGGCCAAGAGACCCAGTACTTC
TRBV7-8	.	TRBJ1-1	.	CASSLAQVMNTEAFF	TGTGCCAGCAGCTTAGCACAGGTCATGAACACTGAAGCTTTCTTT
TRBV14	.	TRBJ1-1	.	CASSQEVTRKAAFF	TGTGCCAGCAGCCAAGAAGTTACAAGAAAAGCGGCTTTCTTT
TRBV28	.	TRBJ2-5	few	CASSSPSETQYF	TGTGCCAGCAGTTCCCCCTCAGAGACCCAGTACTTC
TRBV6-1	.	TRBJ1-3	.	CASSDRTQRDSGNTIYF	TGTGCCAGCAGCGACCGAACTCAAAGGGACTCTGGAAACACCATATATTTT
TRBV12-3/TRBV12-4	.	TRBJ2-2	many	CASSLRFGSGELFF	TGTGCCAGCAGTTTACGGTTCGGGAGTGGGGAGCTGTTTTTT
TRBV25-1	.	TRBJ1-2	few	CASSESVDSGYTF	TGTGCCAGCAGTGAATCAGTGGACTCTGGCTACACCTTC
TRBV7-8	.	TRBJ2-5	.	CASALLVGALQETQYF	TGTGCCAGCGCGTTATTGGTCGGGGCACTCCAAGAGACCCAGTACTTC
TRBV29-1	.	TRBJ1-1	.	CSAGRENTEAFF	TGCAGCGCCGGACGGGAGAACACTGAAGCTTTCTTT